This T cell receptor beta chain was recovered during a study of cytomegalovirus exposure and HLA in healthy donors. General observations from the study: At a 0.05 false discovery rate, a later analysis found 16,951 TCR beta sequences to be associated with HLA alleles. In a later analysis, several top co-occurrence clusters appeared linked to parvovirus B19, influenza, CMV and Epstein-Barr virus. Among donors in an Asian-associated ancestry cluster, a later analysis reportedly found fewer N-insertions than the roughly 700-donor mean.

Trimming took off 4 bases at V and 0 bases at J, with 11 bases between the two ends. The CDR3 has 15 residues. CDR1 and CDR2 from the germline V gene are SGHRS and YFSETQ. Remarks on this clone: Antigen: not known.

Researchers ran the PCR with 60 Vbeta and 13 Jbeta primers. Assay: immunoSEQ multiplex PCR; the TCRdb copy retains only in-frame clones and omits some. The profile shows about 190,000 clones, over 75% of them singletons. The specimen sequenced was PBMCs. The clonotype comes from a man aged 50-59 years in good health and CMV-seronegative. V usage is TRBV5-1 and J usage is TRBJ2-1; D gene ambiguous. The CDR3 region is CASSVSSSSYNEQFF. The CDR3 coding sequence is TGCGCCAGCAGCGTCTCCTCTAGCTCCTACAATGAGCAGTTCTTC.